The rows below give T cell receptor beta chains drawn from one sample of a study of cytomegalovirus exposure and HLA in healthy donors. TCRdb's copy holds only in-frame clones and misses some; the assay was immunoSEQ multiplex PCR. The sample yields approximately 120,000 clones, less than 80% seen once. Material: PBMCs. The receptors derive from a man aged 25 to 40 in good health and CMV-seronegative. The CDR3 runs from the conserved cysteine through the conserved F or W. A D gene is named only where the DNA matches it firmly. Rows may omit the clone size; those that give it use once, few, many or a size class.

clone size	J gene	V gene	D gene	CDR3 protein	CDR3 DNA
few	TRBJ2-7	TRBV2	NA	CASTRAGQEYEQYF	TGTGCCTCCACACGAGCGGGTCAAGAATACGAGCAGTACTTC
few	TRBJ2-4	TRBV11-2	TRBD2	CASSSISKRGGRLKNIQYF	TGTGCCAGCAGCTCCATTTCCAAGCGGGGGGGCCGGCTCAAAAACATTCAGTACTTC
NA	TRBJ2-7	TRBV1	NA	CTSSQDLARAYEQYF	TGCACCAGCAGCCAAGATCTTGCCAGGGCCTACGAGCAGTACTTC
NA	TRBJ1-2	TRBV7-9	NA	CASSFSPAGGNYGYTF	TGTGCCAGCAGCTTTTCCCCCGCGGGGGGTAACTATGGCTACACCTTC
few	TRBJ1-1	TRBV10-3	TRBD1	CAIREQGARSTEAFF	TGTGCCATCAGGGAACAGGGGGCTCGGAGCACTGAAGCTTTCTTT
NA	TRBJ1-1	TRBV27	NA	CASSLTPGFFTEAFF	TGTGCCAGCAGTTTGACCCCAGGGTTTTTCACTGAAGCTTTCTTT
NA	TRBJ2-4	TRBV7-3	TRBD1	CASSLRQGGIQYF	TGTGCCAGCAGCTTAAGACAGGGTGGCATTCAGTACTTC
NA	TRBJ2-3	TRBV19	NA	CASSFWRGDADTQYF	TGTGCCAGTAGTTTCTGGCGGGGAGATGCAGATACGCAGTATTTT
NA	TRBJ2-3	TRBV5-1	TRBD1	CASSEGARDTQYF	TGCGCCAGCAGCGAGGGGGCAAGAGATACGCAGTATTTT
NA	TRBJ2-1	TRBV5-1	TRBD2	CASSWAGGDNEQFF	TGCGCCAGCAGCTGGGCGGGGGGGGACAATGAGCAGTTCTTC
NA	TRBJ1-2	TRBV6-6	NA	CASRRQSGFYGYTF	TGTGCCAGCAGGCGACAATCAGGGTTTTATGGCTACACCTTC
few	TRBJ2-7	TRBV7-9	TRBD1	CASSPPGGSYEQYF	TGTGCCAGCAGCCCCCCAGGGGGTTCCTACGAGCAGTACTTC
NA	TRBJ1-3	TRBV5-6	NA	CASSLGQGSSGNTIYF	TGTGCCAGCAGCTTGGGTCAGGGGAGCTCTGGAAACACCATATATTTT
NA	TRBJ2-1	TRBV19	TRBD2	CASSIEMSGAVFF	TGTGCCAGTAGTATAGAAATGAGCGGGGCTGTGTTCTTC
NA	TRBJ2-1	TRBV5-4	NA	CASSLGGGRIYNEQFF	TGTGCCAGCAGCTTGGGGGGCGGACGGATCTACAATGAGCAGTTCTTC
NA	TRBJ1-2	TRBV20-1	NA	CSGGDGYTF	TGCAGTGGGGGAGACGGCTACACCTTC
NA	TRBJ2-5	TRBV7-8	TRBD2	CASSLRLAGGQPQETQYF	TGTGCCAGCAGCCTAAGACTAGCGGGGGGCCAGCCCCAAGAGACCCAGTACTTC
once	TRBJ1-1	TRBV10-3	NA	CAISVPGGLPEAFF	TGTGCCATCAGTGTGCCGGGGGGGCTCCCTGAAGCTTTCTTT
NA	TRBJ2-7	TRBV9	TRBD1	CASSSGGRGEQYF	TGTGCCAGCAGCTCAGGGGGCCGGGGCGAGCAGTACTTC
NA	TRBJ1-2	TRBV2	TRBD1	CASKGQTLNYGYTF	TGTGCCAGCAAGGGACAGACCCTTAACTATGGCTACACCTTC
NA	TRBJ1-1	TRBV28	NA	CASSLLSTEAFF	TGTGCCAGCAGTTTATTATCGACTGAAGCTTTCTTT
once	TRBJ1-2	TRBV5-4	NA	CASSLDRAYGYTF	TGTGCCAGCAGCTTGGACAGGGCCTATGGCTACACCTTC
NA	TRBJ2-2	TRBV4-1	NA	CASSQGWGPNTGELFF	TGCGCCAGCAGCCAAGGGTGGGGGCCCAACACCGGGGAGCTGTTTTTT
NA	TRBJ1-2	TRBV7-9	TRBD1	CASSLSDRGPLDGYTF	TGTGCCAGCAGCTTATCAGACAGGGGGCCCCTAGATGGCTACACCTTC